What follows is one T cell receptor (beta chain) and its context. Thawed, overnight-rested PBMC were stained with GMM-loaded CD1B tetramer, viability dye and anti-CD3, then sorted. The lipid loaded on the CD1B tetramers was C32 glucose monomycolate from Rhodococcus equi. The data belong to a study of T cells in tuberculosis. Profiling relied on immunoSEQ multiplex PCR, and the TCRdb table lists in-frame clones only, not all of them. The sample holds about 59,000 clones, 80% to 85% seen once. The germline V and J ends were trimmed by 5 bases and 2 bases, with 10 bases remaining between them. The germline V gene encodes CDR1 SSHAT and CDR2 FNYEAQ (reference sequence). The length of the CDR3 is 14 residues.

Sequenced: CD1b-GMM tetramer-negative cells sorted from PBMCs. The J gene is TRBJ1-3, the V gene TRBV7-7, with a possible D match to TRBD1 (5 bases). The receptor's source is an adult woman with latent tuberculosis. The CDR3: CASSAGTAGNTIYF. The CDR3 region has the DNA TGTGCCAGCAGCGCCGGGACTGCTGGAAACACCATATATTTT.